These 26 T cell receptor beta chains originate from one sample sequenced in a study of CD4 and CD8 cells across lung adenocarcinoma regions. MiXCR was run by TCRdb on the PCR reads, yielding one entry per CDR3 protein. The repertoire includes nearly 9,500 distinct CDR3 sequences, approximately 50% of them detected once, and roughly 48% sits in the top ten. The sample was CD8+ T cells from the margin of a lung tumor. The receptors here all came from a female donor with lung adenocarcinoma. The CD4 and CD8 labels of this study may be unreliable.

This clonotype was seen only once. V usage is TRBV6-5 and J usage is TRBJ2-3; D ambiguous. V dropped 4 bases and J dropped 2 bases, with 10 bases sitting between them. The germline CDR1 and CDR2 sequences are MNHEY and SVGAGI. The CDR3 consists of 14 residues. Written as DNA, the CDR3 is TGTGCCAGCAGTTCCCGAGGCGTCACAGATACGCAGTATTTT. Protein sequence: CASSSRGVTDTQYF.

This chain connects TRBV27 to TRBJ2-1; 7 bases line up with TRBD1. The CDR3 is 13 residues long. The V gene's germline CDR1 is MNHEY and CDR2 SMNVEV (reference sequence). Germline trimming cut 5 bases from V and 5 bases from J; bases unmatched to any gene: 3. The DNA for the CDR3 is TGTGCCAGCAGTCCCGGGACAGACAATGAGCAGTTCTTC. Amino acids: CASSPGTDNEQFF.

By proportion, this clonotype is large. CDR3: CASSLLGGGRETQYF. Written as DNA, the CDR3 is TGTGCCAGCAGCCTCCTCGGGGGAGGACGAGAGACCCAGTACTTC. The V call is TRBV6-5, the J call TRBJ2-5, with D perhaps matching TRBD2 (6 bases). Germline loops: CDR1 MNHEY, CDR2 SVGAGI. The CDR3 extends over 15 amino acids. V was cut by 6 bases and J by 4 bases, with 18 bases left in between.

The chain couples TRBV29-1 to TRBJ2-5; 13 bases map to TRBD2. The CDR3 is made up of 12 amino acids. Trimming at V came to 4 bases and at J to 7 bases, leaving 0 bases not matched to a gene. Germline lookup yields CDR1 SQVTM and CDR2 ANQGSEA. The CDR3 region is CSVGTSGGTQYF. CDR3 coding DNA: TGCAGCGTTGGGACTAGCGGGGGGACCCAGTACTTC.

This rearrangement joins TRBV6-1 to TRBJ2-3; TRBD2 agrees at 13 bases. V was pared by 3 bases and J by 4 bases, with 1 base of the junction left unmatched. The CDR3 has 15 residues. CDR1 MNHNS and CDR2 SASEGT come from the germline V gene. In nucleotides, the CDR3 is TGTGCCAGCAGTGAGACTAGCGGGGGGCCAGATACGCAGTATTTT. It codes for CASSETSGGPDTQYF.

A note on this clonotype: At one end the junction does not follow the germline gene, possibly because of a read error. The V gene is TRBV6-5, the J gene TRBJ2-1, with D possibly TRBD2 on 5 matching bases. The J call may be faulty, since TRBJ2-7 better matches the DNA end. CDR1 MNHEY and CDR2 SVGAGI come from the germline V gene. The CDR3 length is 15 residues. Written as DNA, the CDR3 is TGTGCCAGTAGTTACTCCACGGGAATCAACTACGAGCAGTACTTC. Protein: CASSYSTGINYEQYF.

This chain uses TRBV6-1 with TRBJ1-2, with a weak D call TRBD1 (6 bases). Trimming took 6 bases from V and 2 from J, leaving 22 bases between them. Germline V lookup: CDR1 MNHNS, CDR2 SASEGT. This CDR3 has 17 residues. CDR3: CASSATTGSRPNYGYTF. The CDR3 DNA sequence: TGTGCCAGCAGCGCCACGACAGGATCAAGGCCGAACTATGGCTACACCTTC.

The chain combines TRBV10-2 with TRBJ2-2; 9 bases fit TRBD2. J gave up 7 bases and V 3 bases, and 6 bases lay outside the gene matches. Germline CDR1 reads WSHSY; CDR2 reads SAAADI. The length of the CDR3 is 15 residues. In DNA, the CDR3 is TGCGCCAGCAGTGAAGTAGCGGGAGCGGACGGGGAGCTGTTTTTT. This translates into CASSEVAGADGELFF.

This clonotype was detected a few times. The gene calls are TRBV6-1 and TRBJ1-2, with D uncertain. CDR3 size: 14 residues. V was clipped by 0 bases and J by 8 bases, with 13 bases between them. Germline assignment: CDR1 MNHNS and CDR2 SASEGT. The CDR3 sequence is CASSEAWVPRGYTF. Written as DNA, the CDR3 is TGTGCCAGCAGTGAAGCGTGGGTCCCTCGGGGCTACACCTTC.

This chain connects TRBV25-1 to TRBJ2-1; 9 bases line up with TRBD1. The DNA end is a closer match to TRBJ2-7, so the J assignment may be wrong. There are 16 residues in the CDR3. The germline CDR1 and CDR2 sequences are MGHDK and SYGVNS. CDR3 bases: TGTGCCAGCAGCAGGGACAGGGTACCTCTCGCCTACGAGCAGTACTTC. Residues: CASSRDRVPLAYEQYF.

The DNA for the CDR3 is TGTGCCAGCAGTAATGGACTAGCGGGACCCCAGTACTTC. This sequence encodes CASSNGLAGPQYF. The chain has TRBV6-1 and TRBJ2-5, with 12 bases that match TRBD2. V trimming: 5 bases; J trimming: 9 bases; junction bases outside the gene matches: 4. The CDR3 covers 13 residues. Germline CDR1 and CDR2: MNHNS and SASEGT.

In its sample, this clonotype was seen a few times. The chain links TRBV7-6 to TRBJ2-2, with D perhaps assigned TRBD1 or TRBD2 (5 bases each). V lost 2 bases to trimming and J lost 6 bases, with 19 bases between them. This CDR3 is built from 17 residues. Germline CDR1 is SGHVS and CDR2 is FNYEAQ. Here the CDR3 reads CASSLNFGGVVPGELFF. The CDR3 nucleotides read TGTGCCAGCAGCTTAAACTTTGGGGGAGTGGTCCCCGGGGAGCTGTTTTTT.

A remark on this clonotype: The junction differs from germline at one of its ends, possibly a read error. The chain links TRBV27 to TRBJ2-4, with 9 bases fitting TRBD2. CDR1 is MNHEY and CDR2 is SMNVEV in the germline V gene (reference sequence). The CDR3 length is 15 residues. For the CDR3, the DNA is TGTGCCAGCAGTACTCTAGCGGGACGCACAGATATGCAGTACTTT. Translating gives CASSTLAGRTDMQYF.

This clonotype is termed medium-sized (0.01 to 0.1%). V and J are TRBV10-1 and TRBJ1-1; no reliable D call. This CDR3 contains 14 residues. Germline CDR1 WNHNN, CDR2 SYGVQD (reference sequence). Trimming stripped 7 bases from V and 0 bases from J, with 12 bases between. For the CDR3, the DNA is TGCGCCAGCAAGATCCAGATAGTGAACACTGAAGCTTTCTTT. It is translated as CASKIQIVNTEAFF.

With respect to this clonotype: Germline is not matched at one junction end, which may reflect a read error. CDR3 region: CASRLDDTETQYF. CDR3 DNA sequence: TGCGCCAGCAGACTCGATGACACAGAGACGCAGTACTTT. The chain is built from TRBV10-1 and TRBJ2-3, with D unclear. Germline CDR1 is WNHNN and CDR2 is SYGVQD (reference sequence). The CDR3 is 13 residues long.

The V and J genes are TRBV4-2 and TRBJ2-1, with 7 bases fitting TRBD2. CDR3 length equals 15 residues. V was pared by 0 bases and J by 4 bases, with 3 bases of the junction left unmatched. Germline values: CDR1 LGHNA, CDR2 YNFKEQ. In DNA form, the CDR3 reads TGTGCCAGCAGCCAAGATAGCGGGCCGTACAATGAGCAGTTCTTC. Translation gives CASSQDSGPYNEQFF.

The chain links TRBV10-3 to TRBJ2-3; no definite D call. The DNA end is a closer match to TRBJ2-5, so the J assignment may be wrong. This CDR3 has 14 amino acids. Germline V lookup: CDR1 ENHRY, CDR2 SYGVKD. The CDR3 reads CAISEPTLRETQYF. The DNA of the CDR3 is TGTGCCATCAGTGAACCGACTCTACGGGAGACCCAGTACTTC.

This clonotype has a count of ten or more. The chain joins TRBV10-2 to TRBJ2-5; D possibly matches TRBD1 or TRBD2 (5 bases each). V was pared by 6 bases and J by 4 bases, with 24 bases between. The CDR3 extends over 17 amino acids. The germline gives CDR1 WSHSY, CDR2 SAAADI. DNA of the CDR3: TGCGCCAGCAGCCCCGAGGAGTCGGGGCAGTCGGGAGAGACCCAGTACTTC. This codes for CASSPEESGQSGETQYF.

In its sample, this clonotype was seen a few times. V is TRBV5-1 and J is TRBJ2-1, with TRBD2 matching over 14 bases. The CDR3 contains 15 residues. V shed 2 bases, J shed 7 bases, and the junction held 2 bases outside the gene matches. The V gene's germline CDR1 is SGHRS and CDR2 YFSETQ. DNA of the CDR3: TGCGCCAGCAGCTTCGGGACTAGCGGGAGTAATGAGCAGTTCTTC. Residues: CASSFGTSGSNEQFF.

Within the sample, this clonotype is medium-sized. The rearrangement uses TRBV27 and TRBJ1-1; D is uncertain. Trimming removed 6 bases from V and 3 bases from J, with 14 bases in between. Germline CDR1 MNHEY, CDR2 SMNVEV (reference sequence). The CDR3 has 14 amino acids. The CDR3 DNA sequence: TGTGCCAGCAGAAAAAGTCTTACCGACACTGAAGCTTTCTTT. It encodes CASRKSLTDTEAFF.

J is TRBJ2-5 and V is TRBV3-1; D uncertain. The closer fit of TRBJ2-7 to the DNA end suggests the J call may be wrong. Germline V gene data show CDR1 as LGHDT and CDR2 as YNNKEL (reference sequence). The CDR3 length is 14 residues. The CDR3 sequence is CASSQVIGTYEQYF. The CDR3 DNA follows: TGTGCCAGCAGCCAAGTAATAGGGACCTACGAGCAGTACTTC.

The chain's CDR3 is CASSLARADDTQYF. CDR3 nucleotides: TGCGCCAGCAGCTTGGCCAGAGCAGACGATACGCAGTATTTT. The chain links TRBV5-1 to TRBJ2-3; D gene uncertain. Germline V gene lookup returns CDR1 SGHRS and CDR2 YFSETQ. V lost 0 bases and J 6 bases, leaving 11 bases between the germline ends. The CDR3 runs 14 residues.

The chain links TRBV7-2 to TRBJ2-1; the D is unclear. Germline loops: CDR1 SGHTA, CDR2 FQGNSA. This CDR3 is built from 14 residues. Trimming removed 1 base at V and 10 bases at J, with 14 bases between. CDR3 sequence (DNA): TGTGCCAGCAGCTTAGTTGTGGGCAAGTACGAGCAGTTCTTC. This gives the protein CASSLVVGKYEQFF.

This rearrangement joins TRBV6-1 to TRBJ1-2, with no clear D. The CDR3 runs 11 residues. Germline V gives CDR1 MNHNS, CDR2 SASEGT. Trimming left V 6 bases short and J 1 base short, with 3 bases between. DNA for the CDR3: TGTGCCAGCAGGATTAACTATGGCTACACCTTC. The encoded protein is CASRINYGYTF.

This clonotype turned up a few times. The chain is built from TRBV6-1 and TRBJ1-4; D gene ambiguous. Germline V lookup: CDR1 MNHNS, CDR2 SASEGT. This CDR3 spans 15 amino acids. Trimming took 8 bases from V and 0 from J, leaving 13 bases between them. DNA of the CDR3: TGTGCCAGCTCCGGCCCCGCCCCAACTAATGAAAAACTGTTTTTT. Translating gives CASSGPAPTNEKLFF.

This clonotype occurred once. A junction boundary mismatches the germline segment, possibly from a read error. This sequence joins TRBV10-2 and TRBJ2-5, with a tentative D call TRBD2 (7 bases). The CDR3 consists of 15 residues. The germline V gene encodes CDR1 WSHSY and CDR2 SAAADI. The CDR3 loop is CAGSTGGRDQETQYF. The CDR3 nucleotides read TGCGCCGGCAGTACGGGGGGCCGGGACCAAGAGACCCAGTACTTC.